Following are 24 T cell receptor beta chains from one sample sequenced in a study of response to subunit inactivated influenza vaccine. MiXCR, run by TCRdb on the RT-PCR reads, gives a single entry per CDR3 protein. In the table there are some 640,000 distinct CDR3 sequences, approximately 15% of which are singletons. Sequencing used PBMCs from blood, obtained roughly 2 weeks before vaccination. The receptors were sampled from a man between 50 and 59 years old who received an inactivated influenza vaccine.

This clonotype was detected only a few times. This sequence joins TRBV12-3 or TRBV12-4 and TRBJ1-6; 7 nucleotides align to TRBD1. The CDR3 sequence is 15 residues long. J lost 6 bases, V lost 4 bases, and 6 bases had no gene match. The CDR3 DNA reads TGTGCCAGCAGTTACCGGGACAGACTTAATTCACCCCTCCACTTT. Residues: CASSYRDRLNSPLHF.

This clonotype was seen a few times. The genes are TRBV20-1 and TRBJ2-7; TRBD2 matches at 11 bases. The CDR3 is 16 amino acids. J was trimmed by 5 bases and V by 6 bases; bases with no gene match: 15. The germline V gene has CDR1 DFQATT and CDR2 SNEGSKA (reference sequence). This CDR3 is CSAQDIRLAGGDEQYF. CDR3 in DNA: TGCAGTGCCCAGGACATCCGGCTAGCGGGAGGTGACGAGCAGTACTTC.

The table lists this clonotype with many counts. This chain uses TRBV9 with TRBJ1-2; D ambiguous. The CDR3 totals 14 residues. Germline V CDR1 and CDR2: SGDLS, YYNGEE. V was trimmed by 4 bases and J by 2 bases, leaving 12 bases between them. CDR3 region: CASSPLVGNYGYTF. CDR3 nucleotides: TGTGCCAGCAGCCCCTTAGTCGGGAACTATGGCTACACCTTC.

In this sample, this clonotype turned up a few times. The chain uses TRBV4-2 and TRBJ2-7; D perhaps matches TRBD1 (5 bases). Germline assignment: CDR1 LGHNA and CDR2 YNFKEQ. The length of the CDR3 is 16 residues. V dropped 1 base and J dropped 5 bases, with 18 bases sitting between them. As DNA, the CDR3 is TGTGCCAGCAGCCAAGGGGCAGCAGGGTCCCTCGACGAGCAGTACTTC. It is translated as CASSQGAAGSLDEQYF.

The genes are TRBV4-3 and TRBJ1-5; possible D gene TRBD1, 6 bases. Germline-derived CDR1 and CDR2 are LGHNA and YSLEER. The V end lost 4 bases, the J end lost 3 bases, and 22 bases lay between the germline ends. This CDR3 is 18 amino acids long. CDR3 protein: CASSPKLPVTGNNQPQHF. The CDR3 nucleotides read TGCGCCAGCAGCCCCAAGCTCCCCGTAACAGGGAACAATCAGCCCCAGCATTTT.

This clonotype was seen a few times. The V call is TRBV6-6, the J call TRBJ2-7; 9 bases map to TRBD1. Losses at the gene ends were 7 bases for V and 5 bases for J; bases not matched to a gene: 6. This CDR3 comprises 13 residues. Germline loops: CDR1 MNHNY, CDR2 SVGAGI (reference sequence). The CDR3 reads CASISGTGNEQYF. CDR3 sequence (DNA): TGTGCCAGCATTTCCGGGACAGGGAACGAGCAGTACTTC.

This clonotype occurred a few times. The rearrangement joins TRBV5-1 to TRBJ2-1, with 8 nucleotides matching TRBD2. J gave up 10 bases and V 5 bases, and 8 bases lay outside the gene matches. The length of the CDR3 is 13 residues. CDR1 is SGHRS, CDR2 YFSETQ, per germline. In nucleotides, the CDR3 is TGCGCCAGCAGGCGGGCGGGGGGTAGGGAGCAGTTCTTC. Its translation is CASRRAGGREQFF.

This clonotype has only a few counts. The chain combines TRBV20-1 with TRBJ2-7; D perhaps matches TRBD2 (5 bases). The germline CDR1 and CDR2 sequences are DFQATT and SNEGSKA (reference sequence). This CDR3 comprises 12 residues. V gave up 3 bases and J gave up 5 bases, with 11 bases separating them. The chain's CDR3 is CSARWEKDEQYF. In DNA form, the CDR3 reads TGCAGTGCTAGGTGGGAGAAGGACGAGCAGTACTTC.

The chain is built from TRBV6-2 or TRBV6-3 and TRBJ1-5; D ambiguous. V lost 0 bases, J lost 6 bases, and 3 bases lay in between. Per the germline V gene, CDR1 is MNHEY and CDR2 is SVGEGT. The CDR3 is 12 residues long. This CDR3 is CASSYSIQPQHF. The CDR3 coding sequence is TGTGCCAGCAGTTACTCGATTCAGCCCCAGCATTTT.

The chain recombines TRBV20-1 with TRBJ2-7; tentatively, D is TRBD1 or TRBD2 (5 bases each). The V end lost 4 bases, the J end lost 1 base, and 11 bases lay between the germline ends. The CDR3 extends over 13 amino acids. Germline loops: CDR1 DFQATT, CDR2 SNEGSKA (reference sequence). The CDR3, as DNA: TGCAGTGCTATCGGGACGCAGTCCTACGAGCAGTACTTC. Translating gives CSAIGTQSYEQYF.

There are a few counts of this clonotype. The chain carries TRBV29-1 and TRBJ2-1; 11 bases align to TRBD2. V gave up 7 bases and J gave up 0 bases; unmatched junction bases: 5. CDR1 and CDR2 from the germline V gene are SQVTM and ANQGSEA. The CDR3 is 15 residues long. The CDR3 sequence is CSASTSGSSYNEQFF. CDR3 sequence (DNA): TGCAGCGCCAGCACTAGCGGGAGCTCCTACAATGAGCAGTTCTTC.

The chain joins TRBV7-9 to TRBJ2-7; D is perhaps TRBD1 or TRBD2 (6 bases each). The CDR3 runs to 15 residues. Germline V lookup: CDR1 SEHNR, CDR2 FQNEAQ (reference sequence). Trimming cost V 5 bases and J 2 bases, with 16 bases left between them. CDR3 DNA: TGTGCCAGCAGCACATCGAGGGGGGCCCCCTACGAGCAGTACTTC. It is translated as CASSTSRGAPYEQYF.

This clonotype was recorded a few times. In DNA form, the CDR3 reads TGTGCCAGCAAGGGTCGGCAGTCGACCGGGGAGCTGTTTTTT. Protein product: CASKGRQSTGELFF. The rearrangement joins TRBV2 to TRBJ2-2; D call uncertain. The germline CDR1 and CDR2 sequences are SNHLY and FYNNEI. The CDR3 covers 14 residues. V gave up 7 bases and J gave up 5 bases, with 14 bases separating them. The whole variable domain, filled in from reference TRBV2 and TRBJ2-2, reads EPEVTQTPSHQVTQMGQEVILRCVPISNHLYFYWYRQILGQKVEFLVSFYNNEISEKSEIFDDQFSVERPDGSNFTLKIRSTKLEDSAMYFCASKGRQSTGELFFGEGSRLTVL.

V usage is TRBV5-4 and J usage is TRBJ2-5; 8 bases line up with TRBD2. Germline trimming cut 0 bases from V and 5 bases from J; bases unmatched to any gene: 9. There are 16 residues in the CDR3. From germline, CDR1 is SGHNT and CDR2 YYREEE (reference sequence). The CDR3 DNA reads TGTGCCAGCAGCTTGGCCGGGGGGGGCCGGGGGGAGACCCAGTACTTC. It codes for CASSLAGGGRGETQYF.

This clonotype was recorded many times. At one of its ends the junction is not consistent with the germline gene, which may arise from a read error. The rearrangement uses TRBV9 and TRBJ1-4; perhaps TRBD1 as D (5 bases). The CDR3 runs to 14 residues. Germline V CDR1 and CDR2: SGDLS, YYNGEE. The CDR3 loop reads CASSVGATNEKLFF. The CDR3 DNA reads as TGCGCCAGCAGCGTGGGGGCAACTAATGAAAAACTGTTTTTT.

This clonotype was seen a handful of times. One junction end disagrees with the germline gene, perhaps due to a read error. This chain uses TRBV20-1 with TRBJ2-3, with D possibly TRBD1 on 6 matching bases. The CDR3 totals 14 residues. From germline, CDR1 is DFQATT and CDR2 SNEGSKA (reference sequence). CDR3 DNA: TGCAGTGCCAGAGGCGGAAAGGGGGCAGATACGCAGTATTTT. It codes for CSARGGKGADTQYF.

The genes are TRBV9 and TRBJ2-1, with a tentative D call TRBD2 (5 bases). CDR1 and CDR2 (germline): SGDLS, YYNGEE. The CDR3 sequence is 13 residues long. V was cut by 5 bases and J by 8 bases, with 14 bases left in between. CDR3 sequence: CASRDSRRDEQFF. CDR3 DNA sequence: TGTGCCAGCAGGGATTCGAGGCGGGATGAGCAGTTCTTC.

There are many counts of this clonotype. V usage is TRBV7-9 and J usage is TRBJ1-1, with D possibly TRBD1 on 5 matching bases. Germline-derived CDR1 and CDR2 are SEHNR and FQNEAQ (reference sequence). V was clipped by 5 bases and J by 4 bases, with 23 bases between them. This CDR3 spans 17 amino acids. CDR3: CASSPGLQARASTEAFF. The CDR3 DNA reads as TGTGCCAGCAGCCCCGGACTACAAGCCAGGGCTAGCACTGAAGCTTTCTTT.

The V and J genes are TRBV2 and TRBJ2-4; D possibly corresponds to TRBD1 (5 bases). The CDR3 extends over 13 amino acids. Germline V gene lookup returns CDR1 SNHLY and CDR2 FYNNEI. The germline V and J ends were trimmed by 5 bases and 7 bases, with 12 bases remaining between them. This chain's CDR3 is CASSSGLENIQYF. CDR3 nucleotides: TGTGCCAGCAGTTCAGGGTTGGAGAACATTCAGTACTTC.

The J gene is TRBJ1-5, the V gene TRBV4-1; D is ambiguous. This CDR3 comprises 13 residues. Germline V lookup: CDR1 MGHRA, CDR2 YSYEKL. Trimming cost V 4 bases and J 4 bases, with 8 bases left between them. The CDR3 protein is CASSLHENQPQHF. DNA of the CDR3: TGCGCCAGCAGCCTACATGAGAATCAGCCCCAGCATTTT.

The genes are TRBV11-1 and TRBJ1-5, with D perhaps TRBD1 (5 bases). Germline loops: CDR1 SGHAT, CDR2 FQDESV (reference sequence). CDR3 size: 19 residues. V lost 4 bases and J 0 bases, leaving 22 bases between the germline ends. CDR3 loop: CASSSTAIGRGDSNQPQHF. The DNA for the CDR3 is TGTGCCAGCAGCTCGACAGCGATAGGGAGGGGTGATAGCAATCAGCCCCAGCATTTT. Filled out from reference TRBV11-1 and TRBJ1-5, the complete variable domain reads EAEVAQSPRYKITEKSQAVAFWCDPISGHATLYWYRQILGQGPELLVQFQDESVVDDSQLPKDRFSAERLKGVDSTLKIQPAELGDSAMYLCASSSTAIGRGDSNQPQHFGDGTRLSIL.

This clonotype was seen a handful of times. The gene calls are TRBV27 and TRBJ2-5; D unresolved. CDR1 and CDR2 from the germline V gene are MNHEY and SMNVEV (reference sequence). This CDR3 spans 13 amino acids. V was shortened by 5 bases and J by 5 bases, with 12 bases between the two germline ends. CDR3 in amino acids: CASSPSEAETQYF. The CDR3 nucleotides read TGTGCCAGCAGTCCCTCGGAAGCGGAGACCCAGTACTTC.

CDR3 sequence (DNA): TGCGCCAGCAGCCAAGATAGCGGAGGTCGGACAGATACGCAGTATTTT. Residues: CASSQDSGGRTDTQYF. V and J are TRBV4-1 and TRBJ2-3; TRBD2 might be the D (6 bases). This CDR3 has 16 residues. Deletions cut 0 bases from V and 3 bases from J, with 13 bases between. CDR1 is MGHRA and CDR2 is YSYEKL in the germline V gene.

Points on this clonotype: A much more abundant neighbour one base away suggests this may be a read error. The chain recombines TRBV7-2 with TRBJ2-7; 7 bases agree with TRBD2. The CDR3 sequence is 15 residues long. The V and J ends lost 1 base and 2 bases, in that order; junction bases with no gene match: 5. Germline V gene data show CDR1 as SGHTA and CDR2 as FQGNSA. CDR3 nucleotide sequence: TGTGCCAGCAGCTTAGTGGGACTACCAACCTACGAGCAGTACTTC. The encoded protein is CASSLVGLPTYEQYF.